This T cell receptor beta chain is from a study of cytomegalovirus exposure and HLA in healthy donors. The PCR ran on 60 Vbeta and 13 Jbeta primers. Authors' methods: Later, some 75 million unique TCR beta chains were counted in an analysis, and some 11 million of them were shared. Assay: immunoSEQ multiplex PCR; the TCRdb copy retains only in-frame clones and omits some. Clone size and V and J calls were adopted from that table, with D and trimming inferred from the DNA. The top ten hold about 1.2% of the sample, which has about 230,000 clones, approximately 81% seen once. Regarding donors, all were healthy bone marrow donors. With 7 bases removed from V and 7 bases from J, the gap between germline ends came to 17 bases. Germline V CDR1 and CDR2: SNHLY, FYNNEI. The CDR3 extends over 13 amino acids. Study observations and caveats: The study flagged about 150 TCR beta chains as cytomegalovirus-associated. It has been reported that TCR beta sequences accurately predicted the HLA-A and HLA-B alleles of most subjects.

Remarks on this clone: What it binds is not known.

The sequence was obtained from a human donor in good health. The chain links TRBV2 to TRBJ2-7, with D maybe TRBD1 (5 bases). The specimen sequenced was PBMCs. CDR3 loop: CASTAAGMEEQYF. In DNA form, the CDR3 reads TGTGCCAGCACCGCCGCAGGGATGGAAGAGCAGTACTTC.